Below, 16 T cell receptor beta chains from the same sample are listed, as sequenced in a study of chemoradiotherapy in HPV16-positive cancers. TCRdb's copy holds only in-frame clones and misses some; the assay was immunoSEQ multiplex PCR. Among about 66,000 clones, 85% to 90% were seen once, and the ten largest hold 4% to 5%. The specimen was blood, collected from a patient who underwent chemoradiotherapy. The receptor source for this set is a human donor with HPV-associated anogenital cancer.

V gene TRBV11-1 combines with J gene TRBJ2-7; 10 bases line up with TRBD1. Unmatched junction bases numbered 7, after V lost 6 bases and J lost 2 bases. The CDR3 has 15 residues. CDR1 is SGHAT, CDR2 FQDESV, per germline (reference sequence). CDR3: CASSPTGTGAYEQYF. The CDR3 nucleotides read TGTGCCAGCAGTCCAACCGGGACAGGGGCCTACGAGCAGTACTTC.

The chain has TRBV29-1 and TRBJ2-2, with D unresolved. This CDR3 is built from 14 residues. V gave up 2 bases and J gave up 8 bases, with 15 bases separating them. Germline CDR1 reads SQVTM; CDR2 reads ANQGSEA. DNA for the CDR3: TGCAGCGTTGAATCCGACCTAGAGGAGGGGGAGCTGTTTTTT. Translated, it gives CSVESDLEEGELFF.

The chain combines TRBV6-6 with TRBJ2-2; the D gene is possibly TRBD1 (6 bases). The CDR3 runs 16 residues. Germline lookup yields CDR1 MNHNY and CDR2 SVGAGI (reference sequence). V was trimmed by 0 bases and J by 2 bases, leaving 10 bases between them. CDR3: CASSYSPGHNTGELFF. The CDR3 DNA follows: TGTGCCAGCAGTTACTCCCCGGGACATAACACCGGGGAGCTGTTTTTT.

The CDR3, as DNA: TGTGCCAGCAGTTACCAGGGGTCTGAAGCTTTCTTT. Translated, it gives CASSYQGSEAFF. The V call is TRBV6-5, the J call TRBJ1-1, with D maybe TRBD1 (6 bases). This CDR3 has 12 residues. CDR1 and CDR2 from the germline V gene are MNHEY and SVGAGI. V was trimmed by 2 bases and J by 6 bases, leaving 7 bases between them.

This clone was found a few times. CDR3 nucleotides: TGCAGCGTCTTAGAGGGGACTGAAGCTTTCTTT. It is translated as CSVLEGTEAFF. V gene TRBV29-1 combines with J gene TRBJ1-1; tentative D call: TRBD1 (5 bases). Germline V gives CDR1 SQVTM, CDR2 ANQGSEA. V lost 6 bases and J lost 5, with 10 bases in between. This CDR3 spans 11 amino acids. The full variable domain, completed using reference TRBV29-1 and TRBJ1-1, is SAVISQKPSRDICQRGTSLTIQCQVDSQVTMMFWYRQQPGQSLTLIATANQGSEATYESGFVIDKFPISRPNLTFSTLTVSNMSPEDSSIYLCSVLEGTEAFFGQGTRLTVV.

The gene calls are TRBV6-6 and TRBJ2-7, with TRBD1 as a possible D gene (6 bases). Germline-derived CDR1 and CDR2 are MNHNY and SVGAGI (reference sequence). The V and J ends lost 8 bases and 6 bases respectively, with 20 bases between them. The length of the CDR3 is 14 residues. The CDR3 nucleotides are TGTGCCAGCCAAGTTACGGCAGGGGTTGGCGAGCAGTACTTC. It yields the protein CASQVTAGVGEQYF.

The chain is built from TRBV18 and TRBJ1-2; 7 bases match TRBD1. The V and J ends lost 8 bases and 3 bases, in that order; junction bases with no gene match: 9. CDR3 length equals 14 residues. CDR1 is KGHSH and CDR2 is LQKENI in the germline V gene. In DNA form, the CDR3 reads TGTGCCAGCGCGACAGGGACCCCCTACTATGGCTACACCTTC. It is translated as CASATGTPYYGYTF.

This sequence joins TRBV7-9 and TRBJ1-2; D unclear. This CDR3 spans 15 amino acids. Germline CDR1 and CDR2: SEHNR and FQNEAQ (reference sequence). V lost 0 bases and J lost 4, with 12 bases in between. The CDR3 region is CASSLADYLGYGYTF. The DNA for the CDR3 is TGTGCCAGCAGCTTAGCGGACTACTTGGGCTATGGCTACACCTTC.

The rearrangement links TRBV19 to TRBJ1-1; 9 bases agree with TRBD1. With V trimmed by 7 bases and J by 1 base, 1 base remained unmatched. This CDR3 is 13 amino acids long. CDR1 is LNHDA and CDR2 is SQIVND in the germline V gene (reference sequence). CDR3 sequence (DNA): TGTGCCAGTAAGGGACAGGGGAACACTGAAGCTTTCTTT. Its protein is CASKGQGNTEAFF.

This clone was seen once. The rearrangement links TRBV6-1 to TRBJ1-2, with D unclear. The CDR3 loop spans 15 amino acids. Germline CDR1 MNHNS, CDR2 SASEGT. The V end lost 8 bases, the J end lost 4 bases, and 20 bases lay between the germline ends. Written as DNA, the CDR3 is TGTGCCAGCGGGGTCGGGATCGTAGGAACCTATGGCTACACCTTC. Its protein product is CASGVGIVGTYGYTF.

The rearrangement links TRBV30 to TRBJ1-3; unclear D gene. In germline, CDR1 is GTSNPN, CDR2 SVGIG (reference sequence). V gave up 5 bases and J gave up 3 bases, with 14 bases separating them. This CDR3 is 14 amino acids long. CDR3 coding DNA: TGTGCCTGGTCCGTGAGGGCATTTGGAAACACCATATATTTT. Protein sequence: CAWSVRAFGNTIYF. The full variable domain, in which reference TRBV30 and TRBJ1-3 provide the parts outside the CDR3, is SQTIHQWPATLVQPVGSPLSLECTVEGTSNPNLYWYRQAAGRGLQLLFYSVGIGQISSEVPQNLSASRPQDRQFILSSKKLLLSDSGFYLCAWSVRAFGNTIYFGEGSWLTVV.

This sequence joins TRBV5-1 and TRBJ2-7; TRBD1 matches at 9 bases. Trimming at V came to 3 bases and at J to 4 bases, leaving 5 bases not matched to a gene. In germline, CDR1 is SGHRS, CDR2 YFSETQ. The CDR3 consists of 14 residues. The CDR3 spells CASSSGQGEYEQYF. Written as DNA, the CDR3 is TGCGCCAGCAGCTCGGGACAGGGTGAATACGAGCAGTACTTC.

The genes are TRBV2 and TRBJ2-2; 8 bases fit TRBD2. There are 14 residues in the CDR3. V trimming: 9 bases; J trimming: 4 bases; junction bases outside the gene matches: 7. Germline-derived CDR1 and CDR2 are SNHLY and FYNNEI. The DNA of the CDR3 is TGTGCCAGTAGCGGGGAGGATTTCACCGGGGAGCTGTTTTTT. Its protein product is CASSGEDFTGELFF.

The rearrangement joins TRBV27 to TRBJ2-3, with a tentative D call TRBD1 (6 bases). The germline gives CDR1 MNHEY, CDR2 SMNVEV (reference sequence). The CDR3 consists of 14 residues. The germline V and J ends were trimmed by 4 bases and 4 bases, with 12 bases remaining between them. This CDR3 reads CASSWGLGSDTQYF. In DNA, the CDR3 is TGTGCCAGCAGTTGGGGGCTTGGGTCAGATACGCAGTATTTT.

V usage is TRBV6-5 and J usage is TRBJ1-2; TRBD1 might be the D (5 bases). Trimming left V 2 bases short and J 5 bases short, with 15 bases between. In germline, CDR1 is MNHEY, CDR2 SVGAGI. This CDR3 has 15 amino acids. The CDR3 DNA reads TGTGCCAGCAGTTACGACCAGGGTATGGTATATGGCTACACCTTC. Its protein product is CASSYDQGMVYGYTF.

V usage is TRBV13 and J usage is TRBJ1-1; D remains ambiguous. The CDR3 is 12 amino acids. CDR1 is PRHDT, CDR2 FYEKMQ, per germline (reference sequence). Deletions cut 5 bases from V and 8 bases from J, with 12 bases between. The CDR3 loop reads CASSPAISEAFF. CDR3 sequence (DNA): TGTGCCAGCAGCCCGGCGATATCCGAAGCTTTCTTT.